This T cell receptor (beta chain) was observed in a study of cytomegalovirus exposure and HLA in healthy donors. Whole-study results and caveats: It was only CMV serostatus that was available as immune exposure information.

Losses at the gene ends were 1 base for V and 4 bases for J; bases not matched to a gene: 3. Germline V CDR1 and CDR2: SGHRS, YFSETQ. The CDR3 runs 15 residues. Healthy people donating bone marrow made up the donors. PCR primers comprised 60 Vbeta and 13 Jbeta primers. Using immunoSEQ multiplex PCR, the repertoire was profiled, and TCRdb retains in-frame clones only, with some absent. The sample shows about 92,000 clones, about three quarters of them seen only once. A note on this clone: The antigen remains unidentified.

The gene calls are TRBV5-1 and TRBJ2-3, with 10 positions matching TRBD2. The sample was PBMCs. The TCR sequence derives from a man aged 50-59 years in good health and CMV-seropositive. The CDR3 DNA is TGCGCCAGCAGCTTGTACGGACTAGCGGCAGATACGCAGTATTTT. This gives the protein CASSLYGLAADTQYF.